This TCR beta chain was captured in a study of cytotoxic CD8 clonotypes in ibrutinib-treated CLL. Overall study: Around 25 partial and 2 complete responses; at median 68 months, around 14 remitted, roughly 12 progressed.

Assay: immunoSEQ multiplex PCR; the TCRdb copy retains only in-frame clones and omits some. Among under 200,000 clones listed, around 84% were seen once. The CDR3 consists of 19 residues. V gave up 1 base and J gave up 2 bases; unmatched junction bases: 12. Germline values: CDR1 LGHNA, CDR2 YNFKEQ. The source was PBMCs, collected after 12 months of ibrutinib treatment. This TCR derives from a human donor with chronic lymphocytic leukemia. The chain joins TRBV4-2 to TRBJ2-7, with 12 bases matching TRBD2. CDR3 in DNA: TGTGCCAGCAGCCAAGTAGTGGCTAGCGGGGGGGAAAGTCCCTACGAGCAGTACTTC. Its translation is CASSQVVASGGESPYEQYF.